The rows below give T cell receptor beta chains drawn from one sample of a study of shared clonotypes between healthy human individuals. Assay: immunoSEQ multiplex PCR; the TCRdb copy retains only in-frame clones and omits some. The sample includes some 2.3 million clones, approximately 95% of them seen just once. Sequencing was done on a sample of naive CD4+ T cells from PBMCs. All receptors come from a man aged 18-30 years in good health. Some clones in this sample may be carry-over from other donors' samples. The CDR3 runs from the conserved cysteine through the conserved F or W. Each record gives: V gene, CDR3 length, D gene, clone size, J gene, CDR3 DNA, CDR3 protein. The D gene is left open where the match is weak. Part of the rows lack a size; the others show once, few, many or a class for expanded clones.

v_gene: TRBV4-2; len: 16; d_gene: TRBD2; abundance: -; j_gene: TRBJ2-5; CDR3nt: TGTGCCAGCAGCCAAGATCCTAGCGGGATCCAAGAGACCCAGTACTTC; CDR3aa: CASSQDPSGIQETQYF
v_gene: TRBV10-3; len: 13; d_gene: TRBD1; abundance: once; j_gene: TRBJ2-5; CDR3nt: TGTGCCATCAGGGGACAGGGTTGGGAGACCCAGTACTTC; CDR3aa: CAIRGQGWETQYF
v_gene: TRBV13; len: 16; d_gene: -; abundance: once; j_gene: TRBJ2-7; CDR3nt: TGTGCCAGCAGCCCCCCGCGGCAGGGGATAATCTACGAGCAGTACTTC; CDR3aa: CASSPPRQGIIYEQYF
v_gene: TRBV28; len: 13; d_gene: -; abundance: -; j_gene: TRBJ1-2; CDR3nt: TGTGCCAGCAGTTTTGCAGTTACCTTTGGCTACACCTTC; CDR3aa: CASSFAVTFGYTF
v_gene: TRBV28; len: 14; d_gene: -; abundance: -; j_gene: TRBJ2-1; CDR3nt: TGTGCCAGCAGTTTCCCGCTTCAGGGATCTGAGCAGTTCTTC; CDR3aa: CASSFPLQGSEQFF
v_gene: TRBV7-3; len: 15; d_gene: -; abundance: -; j_gene: TRBJ2-6; CDR3nt: TGTGCCAGCACCAGGACGAGCTCTGGGGCCAACGTCCTGACTTTC; CDR3aa: CASTRTSSGANVLTF
v_gene: TRBV29-1; len: 15; d_gene: -; abundance: -; j_gene: TRBJ2-3; CDR3nt: TGCAGCGGGGGGACGGGGAGCATCCGAGGAGATACGCAGTATTTT; CDR3aa: CSGGTGSIRGDTQYF
v_gene: TRBV29-1; len: 11; d_gene: TRBD1; abundance: -; j_gene: TRBJ2-7; CDR3nt: TGCAGCGTCCTCAGGGGGCTCGAGCAGTACTTC; CDR3aa: CSVLRGLEQYF
v_gene: TRBV10-3; len: 13; d_gene: -; abundance: once; j_gene: TRBJ2-5; CDR3nt: TGTGCCATCAGTGACCAGCGCCAAGAGACCCAGTACTTC; CDR3aa: CAISDQRQETQYF
v_gene: TRBV4-2; len: 13; d_gene: -; abundance: -; j_gene: TRBJ2-1; CDR3nt: TGTGCCAGCAGCTCCAGGGTATACAATGAGCAGTTCTTC; CDR3aa: CASSSRVYNEQFF
v_gene: TRBV5-4; len: 14; d_gene: -; abundance: once; j_gene: TRBJ2-2; CDR3nt: TGTGCCAGCAGCTCAGACGGGAACACCGGGGAGCTGTTTTTT; CDR3aa: CASSSDGNTGELFF
v_gene: TRBV7-2; len: 12; d_gene: -; abundance: -; j_gene: TRBJ1-4; CDR3nt: TGTGCCAGCAGCTTACAGAATGAAAAACTGTTTTTT; CDR3aa: CASSLQNEKLFF
v_gene: TRBV18; len: 15; d_gene: TRBD1; abundance: -; j_gene: TRBJ2-7; CDR3nt: TGTGCCAGCTCACCGGAGGCAGGGGGCGCCTACGAGCAGTACTTC; CDR3aa: CASSPEAGGAYEQYF
v_gene: TRBV7-9; len: 14; d_gene: TRBD1; abundance: -; j_gene: TRBJ2-7; CDR3nt: TGTGCCAGCAGCCCCGGGACAGGGAGGTACGAGCAGTACTTC; CDR3aa: CASSPGTGRYEQYF
v_gene: TRBV7-3; len: 19; d_gene: TRBD2; abundance: -; j_gene: TRBJ2-1; CDR3nt: TGTGCCAGCAGCTCCCTCCCCCCCTCGACGCCGGGAGGGCACAATGAGCAGTTCTTC; CDR3aa: CASSSLPPSTPGGHNEQFF
v_gene: TRBV7-2; len: 14; d_gene: -; abundance: -; j_gene: TRBJ2-1; CDR3nt: TGTGCCAGCAGCCCACTTTTCCCCTACAATGAGCAGTTCTTC; CDR3aa: CASSPLFPYNEQFF
v_gene: TRBV18; len: 15; d_gene: -; abundance: -; j_gene: TRBJ1-4; CDR3nt: TGTGCCAGCTCCCTCCAGGGAGCAACTAATGAAAAACTGTTTTTT; CDR3aa: CASSLQGATNEKLFF
v_gene: TRBV7-2; len: 13; d_gene: -; abundance: -; j_gene: TRBJ2-5; CDR3nt: TGTGCCAGCAGCCCGGGGAGCCTGGAGACCCAGTACTTC; CDR3aa: CASSPGSLETQYF
v_gene: TRBV29-1; len: 11; d_gene: -; abundance: -; j_gene: TRBJ2-5; CDR3nt: TGCAGCGTTGGACGGCGACTGGCCCAGTACTTC; CDR3aa: CSVGRRLAQYF
v_gene: TRBV5-4; len: 14; d_gene: TRBD2; abundance: -; j_gene: TRBJ2-5; CDR3nt: TGTGCCAGCAGCAAACCCGGGACTAAAGAGACCCAGTACTTC; CDR3aa: CASSKPGTKETQYF
v_gene: TRBV30; len: 13; d_gene: -; abundance: -; j_gene: TRBJ2-2; CDR3nt: TGTGCCTGGAGTGGGGGGGACACCGGGGAGCTGTTTTTT; CDR3aa: CAWSGGDTGELFF
v_gene: TRBV5-8; len: 11; d_gene: TRBD1; abundance: -; j_gene: TRBJ1-2; CDR3nt: TGTGCCAGCAGCCGGACAGGAGGTGGCACCTTC; CDR3aa: CASSRTGGGTF
v_gene: TRBV7-7; len: 15; d_gene: TRBD2; abundance: -; j_gene: TRBJ2-1; CDR3nt: TGTGCCAGCAGCTTGGGACTAGCGGGGATAAATGAGCAGTTCTTC; CDR3aa: CASSLGLAGINEQFF
v_gene: TRBV9; len: 12; d_gene: -; abundance: -; j_gene: TRBJ2-1; CDR3nt: TGTGCCAGCAGCGTGGATTTGTATGAGCAGTTCTTC; CDR3aa: CASSVDLYEQFF
v_gene: TRBV5-6; len: 13; d_gene: -; abundance: -; j_gene: TRBJ2-7; CDR3nt: TGTGCCAGCAGCTTTACTGGGTCCTACGAGCAGTACTTC; CDR3aa: CASSFTGSYEQYF
v_gene: TRBV30; len: 15; d_gene: TRBD1; abundance: -; j_gene: TRBJ2-5; CDR3nt: TGTGCCTGGAAGCCGGGACAGCCAGGGCAAGAGACCCAGTACTTC; CDR3aa: CAWKPGQPGQETQYF
v_gene: TRBV29-1; len: 14; d_gene: TRBD2; abundance: -; j_gene: TRBJ2-7; CDR3nt: TGCAGCTTTCTGGGGGCGGGAGGCTTCTACGAGCAGTACTTC; CDR3aa: CSFLGAGGFYEQYF
v_gene: TRBV28; len: 14; d_gene: -; abundance: -; j_gene: TRBJ1-3; CDR3nt: TGTGCCAGCAAGACAGGTAGCTCTGGAAACACCATATATTTT; CDR3aa: CASKTGSSGNTIYF
v_gene: TRBV18; len: 15; d_gene: -; abundance: -; j_gene: TRBJ2-7; CDR3nt: TGTGCCAGCTCAGCGGGCGCCCGGAGAGAGGGCGAGCAGTACTTC; CDR3aa: CASSAGARREGEQYF
v_gene: TRBV30; len: 15; d_gene: -; abundance: -; j_gene: TRBJ2-5; CDR3nt: TGTGCCTGGAGTGTACAAAGCGGAGCCCAAGAGACCCAGTACTTC; CDR3aa: CAWSVQSGAQETQYF
v_gene: TRBV5-1; len: 16; d_gene: -; abundance: once; j_gene: TRBJ1-1; CDR3nt: TGCGCCAGCAGCTTGGGCAGGGCACTCATGAACACTGAAGCTTTCTTT; CDR3aa: CASSLGRALMNTEAFF
v_gene: TRBV5-5; len: 15; d_gene: TRBD1; abundance: once; j_gene: TRBJ1-5; CDR3nt: TGTGCCAGCAGCCGGGACAGCGGCTCCAATCAGCCCCAGCATTTT; CDR3aa: CASSRDSGSNQPQHF
v_gene: TRBV5-1; len: 13; d_gene: -; abundance: -; j_gene: TRBJ2-1; CDR3nt: TGCGCCAGCAGCGGGACCCTAAACAATGAGCAGTTCTTC; CDR3aa: CASSGTLNNEQFF
v_gene: TRBV5-1; len: 15; d_gene: TRBD1; abundance: once; j_gene: TRBJ1-1; CDR3nt: TGCGCCAGCAGCTGGAAAGGACAGGTCGGCACTGAAGCTTTCTTT; CDR3aa: CASSWKGQVGTEAFF
v_gene: TRBV19; len: 15; d_gene: -; abundance: -; j_gene: TRBJ2-3; CDR3nt: TGTGCCAGTAGTATAGATGCCAGGGTTAGAGATACGCAGTATTTT; CDR3aa: CASSIDARVRDTQYF
v_gene: TRBV5-1; len: 15; d_gene: -; abundance: -; j_gene: TRBJ2-3; CDR3nt: TGCGCCAGCAGCTTGGAACAGAGACGCACAGATACGCAGTATTTT; CDR3aa: CASSLEQRRTDTQYF
v_gene: TRBV7-6; len: 16; d_gene: TRBD1; abundance: -; j_gene: TRBJ2-3; CDR3nt: TGTGCCAGCAGCACACGGACAGGTCCTAGCACAGATACGCAGTATTTT; CDR3aa: CASSTRTGPSTDTQYF
v_gene: TRBV5-5; len: 14; d_gene: TRBD2; abundance: -; j_gene: TRBJ2-7; CDR3nt: TGTGCCAGCAGCTTACTAGCGGGGCCGTACGAGCAGTACTTC; CDR3aa: CASSLLAGPYEQYF
v_gene: TRBV2; len: 14; d_gene: TRBD1; abundance: few; j_gene: TRBJ1-5; CDR3nt: TGTGCCAGCACCACCGAGGGACAGGGACAGCCCCAGCATTTT; CDR3aa: CASTTEGQGQPQHF
v_gene: TRBV6-5; len: 12; d_gene: TRBD1; abundance: -; j_gene: TRBJ2-7; CDR3nt: TGTGCCAGTGCGGACAGGCTCTACGAGCAGTACTTC; CDR3aa: CASADRLYEQYF
v_gene: TRBV5-1; len: 15; d_gene: TRBD2; abundance: -; j_gene: TRBJ2-2; CDR3nt: TGCGCCAGCAGCCAGCGGGATTCGAACACCGGGGAGCTGTTTTTT; CDR3aa: CASSQRDSNTGELFF
v_gene: TRBV15; len: 15; d_gene: TRBD2; abundance: -; j_gene: TRBJ2-1; CDR3nt: TGTGCCAGCAGAAAACCGGGACTAGCGGACAATGAGCAGTTCTTC; CDR3aa: CASRKPGLADNEQFF
v_gene: TRBV7-3; len: 15; d_gene: TRBD1; abundance: -; j_gene: TRBJ2-5; CDR3nt: TGTGCCAGCAGCTTAGGGACAGGGCTTGGAGAGACCCAGTACTTC; CDR3aa: CASSLGTGLGETQYF
v_gene: TRBV9; len: 14; d_gene: TRBD1; abundance: -; j_gene: TRBJ2-1; CDR3nt: TGTGCCAGCAGCAGAGGGACAGATGACAATGAGCAGTTCTTC; CDR3aa: CASSRGTDDNEQFF
v_gene: TRBV25-1; len: 13; d_gene: -; abundance: -; j_gene: TRBJ2-3; CDR3nt: TGTGCCAGCAGCTGGACTTATAGAGATACGCAGTATTTT; CDR3aa: CASSWTYRDTQYF